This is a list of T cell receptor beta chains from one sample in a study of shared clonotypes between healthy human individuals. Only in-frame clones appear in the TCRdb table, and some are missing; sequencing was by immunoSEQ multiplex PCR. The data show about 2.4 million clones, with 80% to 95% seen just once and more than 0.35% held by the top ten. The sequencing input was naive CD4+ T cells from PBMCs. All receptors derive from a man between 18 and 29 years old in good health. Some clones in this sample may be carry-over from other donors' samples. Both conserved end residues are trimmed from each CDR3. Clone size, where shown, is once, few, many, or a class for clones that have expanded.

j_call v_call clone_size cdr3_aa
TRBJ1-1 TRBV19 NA ASGGLPNTEAF
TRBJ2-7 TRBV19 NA ASEDRGLGEQY
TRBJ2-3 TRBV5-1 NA ASSGINRLRTDTQY
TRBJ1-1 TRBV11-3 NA ASSLDSSVNTEAF
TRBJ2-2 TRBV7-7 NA ASSRGQGLDTGELF
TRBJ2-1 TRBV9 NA ASSFRDEQF
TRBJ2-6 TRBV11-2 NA ASSSLRREGSSGANVLT
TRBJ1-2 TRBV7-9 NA ASSKGHNYGYT
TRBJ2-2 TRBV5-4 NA ASSFGGGRTNTGELF
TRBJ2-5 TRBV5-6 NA ASSSSTGVETQY
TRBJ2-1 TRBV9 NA ASSSSTGGVSYNEQF
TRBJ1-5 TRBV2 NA ASSRGWGNQPQH
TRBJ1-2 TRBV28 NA ASRSDRPYNGYT
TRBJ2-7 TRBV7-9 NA ASSSLLGSAFSYEQY
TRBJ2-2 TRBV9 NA ASSVASFFRARGTGELF
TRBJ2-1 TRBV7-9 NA ASTSGPPSGFL
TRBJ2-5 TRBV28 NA ASSLFPSSAEETQY
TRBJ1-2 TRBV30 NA AWSQTGSANYGYT
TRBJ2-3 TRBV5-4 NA ASSLGGSTDTQY
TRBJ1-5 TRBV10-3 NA AISVSPQELTH
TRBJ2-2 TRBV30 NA AWSPGLARTGELF
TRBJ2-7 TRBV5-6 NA ASSLWGQGVPYEQY
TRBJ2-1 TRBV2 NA ASTQGWANEQF
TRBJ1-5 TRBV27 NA ASSFAGGNQPQH
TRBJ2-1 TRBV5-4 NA ASRSLSYNEQF
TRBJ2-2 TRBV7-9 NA ASSSSRPNTGELF
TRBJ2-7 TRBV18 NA ASSGGQSPSYEQY
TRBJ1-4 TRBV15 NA ATATNEKLF
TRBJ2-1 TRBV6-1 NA ASVKLAAGYNEQF
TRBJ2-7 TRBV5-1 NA ASSPGYGTAYEQY
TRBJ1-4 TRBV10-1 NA ASSDLRDRTATNEKLF
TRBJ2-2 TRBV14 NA ASSDHPTGTGELF
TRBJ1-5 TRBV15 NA ATSRGPGDNQPQH
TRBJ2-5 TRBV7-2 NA ASSNRGPGETQY
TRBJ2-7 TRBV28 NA ASSSSPLRGPMREQY
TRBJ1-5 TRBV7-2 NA ASSQDGLSNQPQH
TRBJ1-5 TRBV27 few ASSWPQH
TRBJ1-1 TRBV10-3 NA AINPGWMGEDTEAF
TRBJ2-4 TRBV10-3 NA AISESAPKNIQY
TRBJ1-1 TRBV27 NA ASSFRGRGTEAF
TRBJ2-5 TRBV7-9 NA ASSLRLAETQY
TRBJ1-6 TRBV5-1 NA ASSSGQTNNSPLH
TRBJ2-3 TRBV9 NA ASSGTGLAGMDTQY
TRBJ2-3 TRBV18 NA ASSGLALAGTDTQY
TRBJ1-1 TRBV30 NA AWRIDSNTEAF
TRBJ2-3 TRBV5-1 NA ASSSAPFGTDTQY
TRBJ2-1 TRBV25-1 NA ASSELGQGAGSEQF
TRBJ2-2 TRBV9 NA ASTVMGSGTGELF
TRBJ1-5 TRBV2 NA ASSATGGRQPQH
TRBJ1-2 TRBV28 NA ASSPTPPGASGYT
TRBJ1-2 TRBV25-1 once ASSESGVFGYT
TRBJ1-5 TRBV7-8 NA ASSRGQGRQPQH
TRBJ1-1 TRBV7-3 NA ASSLGTGWSGTEAF
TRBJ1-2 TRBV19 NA ASSFTRDRRYFNYGYT